This TCR beta chain was recorded in a study of T cells after yellow fever vaccination. The V segment lost 4 bases and the J segment 4 bases; nucleotides outside the gene matches: 4. Germline V gives CDR1 SQVTM, CDR2 ANQGSEA. The CDR3 spans 13 residues. MiXCR, run by TCRdb on the 5' RACE reads, gives a single entry per CDR3 protein. The sample shows about 400,000 distinct CDR3 sequences, roughly 6.1% of them seen only once. This clonotype originated in a man aged 30-40 years who received the YFV17D yellow fever vaccine. The J gene is TRBJ1-5, the V gene TRBV29-1; 7 bases align to TRBD1. The sample here was PBMCs, taken 5 days after the yellow fever booster vaccination. CDR3 amino acids: CSVGGQPNQPQHF. The DNA for the CDR3 is TGCAGCGTTGGGGGACAGCCAAATCAGCCCCAGCATTTT.